The T cell receptor beta chain described here comes from a study of cytomegalovirus exposure and HLA in healthy donors. Germline CDR1 ENHRY, CDR2 SYGVKD. This CDR3 spans 13 amino acids. V shed 11 bases, J shed 5 bases, and the junction held 8 bases outside the gene matches. Primers: 60 Vbeta forward and 13 Jbeta reverse. Measured with immunoSEQ multiplex PCR; TCRdb has only the in-frame clones, and not every one. In all, the sample yields under 120,000 clones. The genes are TRBV10-3 and TRBJ2-5; 10 nucleotides align to TRBD1. The TCR sequence derives from a middle-aged man in good health and CMV-seronegative. Sequencing was performed on PBMCs. CDR3 loop: CAVRTGGLETQYF. The CDR3 coding sequence is TGTGCCGTGAGGACAGGGGGTTTGGAGACCCAGTACTTC.